Listed below are T cell receptor beta chains from one sample, sequenced in a study of monozygotic twins with inflammatory bowel disease. From its re-call of the 5' RACE reads, TCRdb lists each CDR3 protein once, without DNA. Listed are under 150,000 distinct CDR3 sequences; about 2.6% falls within the top ten. The sequencing sample was made of blood. These receptors originate from a human donor with ulcerative colitis or Crohn's disease, or a healthy co-twin of an affected twin (not recorded which). Both conserved end residues are part of each CDR3.

len,v_gene,j_gene,CDR3aa
13,TRBV7-9,TRBJ1-5,CASGAGADQPQHF
17,TRBV28,TRBJ2-7,CASSLTSGTGYSYEQYF
12,TRBV5-1,TRBJ1-1,CASSLMNTEAFF
16,TRBV12-3/TRBV12-4,TRBJ1-1,CASSPGVQGLNTEAFF
14,TRBV27,TRBJ2-7,CASSSGQGIYEQYF
16,TRBV14,TRBJ1-1,CASSRRDISLRAEAFF
15,TRBV21-1,TRBJ2-3,CASSKDLHVTDTQYF
16,TRBV5-1,TRBJ2-3,CASSLGLAGVTDTQYF
14,TRBV29-1,TRBJ2-5,CSTRRDRLQETQYF
12,TRBV29-1,TRBJ2-7,CSGTGYRNEQYF
14,TRBV6-5,TRBJ2-4,CASSYDRDKNIQYF
16,TRBV12-3/TRBV12-4,TRBJ2-1,CASSPQLGQGPNEQFF
14,TRBV20-1,TRBJ2-7,CSAWMGGPAGEQYF
16,TRBV6-5,TRBJ2-7,CASSYSGTGSQYEQYF
15,TRBV20-1,TRBJ1-1,CSAILRVILGTEAFF
13,TRBV6-5,TRBJ1-5,CASRPWNRDFQHF
15,TRBV20-1,TRBJ2-7,CSARDRNRGRYEQYF
14,TRBV27,TRBJ2-1,CASSFRSGANEQFF
13,TRBV20-1,TRBJ1-2,CSAELQNNYGYTF
15,TRBV7-9,TRBJ2-3,CASGLAGPSTDTQYF
17,TRBV6-1,TRBJ2-1,CASSLRLAGDPYNEQFF
15,TRBV3-1,TRBJ1-2,CASSQDGGAVYGYTF
16,TRBV6-5,TRBJ2-5,CASSYSGTGRQETQYF
16,TRBV5-1,TRBJ2-1,CASSLDPGVNYNEQFF
16,TRBV5-1,TRBJ2-7,CASSVRGLYTGYEQYF
13,TRBV7-9,TRBJ2-7,CASSPSLEHEQYF
14,TRBV3-1,TRBJ2-2,CASSAGGHSGELFF
16,TRBV27,TRBJ1-6,CASRIQGFAYNSPLHF
15,TRBV4-3,TRBJ2-5,CASSQDISSRETQYF
12,TRBV20-1,TRBJ1-1,CSEDRLNTEAFF
15,TRBV7-3,TRBJ2-2,CASSPWTENTGELFF
16,TRBV7-2,TRBJ2-1,CASSLGGPSSYNEQFF
12,TRBV13,TRBJ2-1,CASSLGGGEQFF
14,TRBV3-1,TRBJ2-1,CASSSRTVSNEQFF
15,TRBV9,TRBJ1-6,CASSVSQGKDSPLHF
17,TRBV9,TRBJ2-5,CASSVAIFAGGQETQYF
16,TRBV20-1,TRBJ2-2,CSARRDRSSNTGELFF
15,TRBV20-1,TRBJ2-1,CSARSIAAKYNEQFF
16,TRBV19,TRBJ1-5,CASSASGGNSNQPQHF
11,TRBV12-3/TRBV12-4,TRBJ1-1,CASIVEGEAFF
14,TRBV5-1,TRBJ2-1,CASSSRTGYNEQFF
14,TRBV6-5,TRBJ2-7,CASSSDRYGYEQYF
15,TRBV2,TRBJ2-7,CASRPGTGISYEQYF
15,TRBV7-3,TRBJ1-3,CASSSQSGYGNTIYF
16,TRBV20-1,TRBJ1-5,CSASWGGGLSNQPQHF
16,TRBV7-6,TRBJ2-1,CASSLPGPSGHNEQFF
13,TRBV11-2,TRBJ2-7,CASSPGAGHEQYF
17,TRBV20-1,TRBJ1-5,CSANPGTGSYSNQPQHF
12,TRBV29-1,TRBJ2-2,CSVGGGTGELFF
14,TRBV9,TRBJ1-5,CASSVAGSNQPQHF